The rows below give T cell receptor beta chains drawn from one sample of a study of technical replicates of blood from a handful of donors. Assay used: immunoSEQ multiplex PCR; TCRdb lists only in-frame clones, some missing. The table shows around 80,000 clones, with approximately 89% occurring only once. The sequencing sample was made of T cells isolated from PBMCs. Source of these receptors: a human donor in good health. CDR3s include the opening cysteine and the closing phenylalanine or tryptophan. A D gene is named only where the DNA matches it firmly. Part of the rows lack a size; the others show once, few, many or a class for expanded clones.

CDR3aa | CDR3nt | d_gene | j_gene | abundance | v_gene | len
CASSYGGTEAFF | TGTGCCAGCAGTTATGGAGGCACTGAAGCTTTCTTT | - | TRBJ1-1 | - | TRBV6-5 | 12
CASRVQGDGYEQYF | TGCGCCAGCAGGGTACAGGGGGATGGCTACGAGCAGTACTTC | TRBD1 | TRBJ2-7 | - | TRBV4-1 | 14
CASSGVSGGQYNEQFF | TGTGCCAGCAGTGGGGTTAGCGGGGGACAATACAATGAGCAGTTCTTC | TRBD2 | TRBJ2-1 | - | TRBV6-6 | 16
CASSVDFGTGHGVVGYTF | TGTGCCAGCAGCGTAGATTTTGGGACAGGACACGGAGTGGTTGGCTACACCTTC | TRBD1 | TRBJ1-2 | - | TRBV9 | 18
CASSQQMNTEAFF | TGTGCCAGCAGCCAACAAATGAACACTGAAGCTTTCTTT | - | TRBJ1-1 | few | TRBV13 | 13
CASSLTGSGNTIYF | TGCGCCAGCTCGTTGACAGGGTCTGGAAACACCATATATTTT | TRBD1 | TRBJ1-3 | - | TRBV4-1 | 14
CASSSTWGRTEAFF | TGTGCCAGCAGCTCTACGTGGGGCCGCACTGAAGCTTTCTTT | - | TRBJ1-1 | - | TRBV14 | 14
CASSLGQTFYEQYF | TGTGCCAGCAGCTTGGGACAGACTTTCTACGAGCAGTACTTC | TRBD1 | TRBJ2-7 | - | TRBV11-2 | 14
CARTGRGEQYF | TGTGCCAGGACAGGGAGAGGCGAGCAGTACTTC | TRBD1 | TRBJ2-7 | - | TRBV6-6 | 11
CASSTQSGTEAFF | TGTGCCAGCAGCACACAGTCGGGGACTGAAGCTTTCTTT | - | TRBJ1-1 | - | TRBV7-6 | 13
CASSPSSGPYEQNF | TGTGCCAGTAGTCCTTCCTCGGGTCCCTACGAGCAGAACTTC | - | TRBJ2-7 | - | TRBV19 | 14
CASSGGNAGNQPQHF | TGTGCCAGCAGTGGAGGGAATGCGGGGAATCAGCCCCAGCATTTT | - | TRBJ1-5 | - | TRBV27 | 15
CASMTVFNQPQHF | TGTGCCAGCATGACAGTTTTCAATCAGCCCCAGCATTTT | - | TRBJ1-5 | - | TRBV6-4 | 13
CASSFQPVSSRGYTEAFF | TGTGCCAGCAGTTTTCAGCCTGTCAGTAGTAGGGGATACACTGAAGCTTTCTTT | - | TRBJ1-1 | - | TRBV27 | 18
CATSWVTGEGYTF | TGTGCCACCTCGTGGGTGACAGGGGAAGGCTACACCTTC | TRBD1 | TRBJ1-2 | once | TRBV7-9 | 13
CASSGSGTEKNIQYF | TGCGCCAGCAGTGGGTCAGGGACAGAAAAAAACATTCAGTACTTC | TRBD1 | TRBJ2-4 | - | TRBV10-1 | 15
CASSYGEATGNTIYF | TGTGCCAGCAGTTACGGGGAGGCAACTGGAAACACCATATATTTT | - | TRBJ1-3 | - | TRBV6-6 | 15
CASSERGAGETDTQYF | TGCGCCAGCAGTGAGAGGGGAGCGGGAGAAACAGATACGCAGTATTTT | TRBD2 | TRBJ2-3 | - | TRBV10-1 | 16
CASSFNREEQYF | TGTGCCAGCAGCTTTAACAGGGAAGAGCAGTACTTC | - | TRBJ2-7 | - | TRBV7-9 | 12
CAISEKDGGSTDTQYF | TGTGCCATCAGTGAGAAAGATGGCGGGAGCACAGATACGCAGTATTTT | - | TRBJ2-3 | - | TRBV10-3 | 16
CASSLGRGALNEKLFF | TGTGCCAGCAGCTTAGGCAGGGGAGCCCTTAATGAAAAACTGTTTTTT | - | TRBJ1-4 | - | TRBV7-8 | 16
CAISLAGEGYTQYF | TGTGCCATCAGCTTAGCGGGAGAGGGATATACGCAGTATTTT | TRBD2 | TRBJ2-3 | - | TRBV10-3 | 14
CATVAGPGEQYF | TGTGCCACCGTAGCGGGACCCGGTGAGCAGTACTTC | TRBD2 | TRBJ2-7 | - | TRBV28 | 12
CASSPRGGRYEQYF | TGTGCCAGCAGCCCCCGCGGGGGCCGGTACGAGCAGTACTTC | - | TRBJ2-7 | - | TRBV6-5 | 14
CASSLTASGANVLTF | TGCGCCAGCAGCTTGACAGCCTCTGGGGCCAACGTCCTGACTTTC | - | TRBJ2-6 | - | TRBV5-1 | 15
CASSQRTGRSYEQYF | TGTGCCAGCAGCCAACGGACAGGGAGGTCCTACGAGCAGTACTTC | TRBD1 | TRBJ2-7 | - | TRBV14 | 15
CATGGGGGGAAFF | TGTGCCACCGGAGGCGGCGGAGGGGGCGCAGCTTTCTTT | TRBD1 | TRBJ1-1 | - | TRBV11-3 | 13
CASSLSLAGGKNTQYF | TGTGCCAGCAGTTTATCTCTAGCGGGAGGGAAAAATACGCAGTATTTT | TRBD2 | TRBJ2-3 | - | TRBV27 | 16
CASGRLGLAGGVYNEQFF | TGTGCCAGTGGGAGACTGGGACTAGCGGGAGGGGTGTACAATGAGCAGTTCTTC | TRBD2 | TRBJ2-1 | - | TRBV7-9 | 18
CASSLYSYEQYF | TGTGCCAGCAGCTTGTACTCCTACGAGCAGTACTTC | - | TRBJ2-7 | - | TRBV5-6 | 12
CASSQDYRYQSGELFF | TGTGCCAGCAGCCAAGATTACAGGTACCAATCTGGGGAGCTGTTTTTT | - | TRBJ2-2 | - | TRBV4-2 | 16
CASSIYRDGTGELFF | TGTGCCAGTAGTATATATCGGGATGGCACCGGGGAGCTGTTTTTT | - | TRBJ2-2 | - | TRBV19 | 15
CASSLGLDGQFF | TGTGCCAGTAGCCTAGGACTAGACGGGCAGTTCTTC | TRBD2 | TRBJ2-1 | - | TRBV19 | 12
CASGPGLAGGNEQFF | TGTGCCAGCGGACCGGGACTAGCGGGAGGCAATGAGCAGTTCTTC | TRBD2 | TRBJ2-1 | - | TRBV2 | 15
CASSPSPGELFF | TGTGCCAGCAGCCCTTCTCCGGGGGAGCTGTTTTTT | - | TRBJ2-2 | - | TRBV5-6 | 12
CAWGKGHTNTEAFF | TGTGCCTGGGGAAAGGGACATACGAACACTGAAGCTTTCTTT | - | TRBJ1-1 | few | TRBV30 | 14
CASSLEQSSGANVLTF | TGCGCCAGCAGCTTGGAACAGAGCTCTGGGGCCAACGTCCTGACTTTC | - | TRBJ2-6 | - | TRBV5-1 | 16
CASRATSGNYEQYF | TGTGCCAGCAGGGCGACTAGCGGGAACTACGAGCAGTACTTC | TRBD2 | TRBJ2-7 | - | TRBV6-1 | 14
CASSHGGQGGNEQFF | TGTGCCAGCAGCCACGGGGGACAGGGCGGCAATGAGCAGTTCTTC | TRBD1 | TRBJ2-1 | - | TRBV7-9 | 15